A selection of T cell receptor beta chains follows, all from one sample in a study of cytomegalovirus exposure and HLA in healthy donors. Profiling relied on immunoSEQ multiplex PCR, and the TCRdb table lists in-frame clones only, not all of them. The sample consists of 130,000 or so clones, about 90% of them appearing once. The sample was PBMCs. These receptors were collected from a woman younger than 45 in good health and CMV-seropositive. Both conserved end residues are part of each CDR3. A D gene is named only where the DNA matches it firmly. The size entry is marked missing in some rows and otherwise reads once, few, many or a size class.

V: TRBV11-2; size: NA; J: TRBJ1-6; D: TRBD1; DNA: TGTGCCAGCAGCACGGGACAGACGTCACCCCTCCACTTT; CDR3: CASSTGQTSPLHF
V: TRBV27; size: NA; J: TRBJ2-1; D: TRBD2; DNA: TGTGCCAGCAGTTTATCAGGCGGGAGCTCCTACAATGAGCAGTTCTTC; CDR3: CASSLSGGSSYNEQFF
V: TRBV4-1; size: NA; J: TRBJ1-2; D: NA; DNA: TGCGCCAGCAGCCAAGCCCCGGGACAATATGGCTACACCTTC; CDR3: CASSQAPGQYGYTF
V: TRBV5-4; size: NA; J: TRBJ2-7; D: NA; DNA: TGTGCCAGCAGCTTGAGGGCAGGGTTGTCCTACGAGCAGTACTTC; CDR3: CASSLRAGLSYEQYF
V: TRBV7-2; size: NA; J: TRBJ2-5; D: NA; DNA: TGTGCCAGCAGTCGCCGGCAGGGACAAGAGACCCAGTACTTC; CDR3: CASSRRQGQETQYF
V: TRBV9; size: once; J: TRBJ2-7; D: NA; DNA: TGTGCCAGCAGCCCGACAATGAATATTCTTTACGAGCAGTACTTC; CDR3: CASSPTMNILYEQYF
V: TRBV5-6; size: NA; J: TRBJ1-2; D: NA; DNA: TGTGCCAGCAGCTCCGGGACTGCCGACCATTGGGGCTATGGCTACACCTTC; CDR3: CASSSGTADHWGYGYTF
V: TRBV27; size: once; J: TRBJ2-3; D: NA; DNA: TGTGCCAGCAGTTTAGTGGCAGGGGCCGCCAACACAGATACGCAGTATTTT; CDR3: CASSLVAGAANTDTQYF
V: TRBV27; size: NA; J: TRBJ1-2; D: NA; DNA: TGTGCCAGCAGTTTAAGCTGGAGCAGGGACTATGGCTACACCTTC; CDR3: CASSLSWSRDYGYTF
V: TRBV11-3; size: NA; J: TRBJ2-2; D: NA; DNA: TGTGCCAGCAGCGACCAGGGTTTCACCGGGGAGCTGTTTTTT; CDR3: CASSDQGFTGELFF
V: TRBV10-2; size: NA; J: TRBJ2-7; D: TRBD1; DNA: TGCGCCAGCACTCCGGGACAGGGTACCTACGAGCAGTACTTC; CDR3: CASTPGQGTYEQYF
V: TRBV23-1; size: NA; J: TRBJ1-1; D: TRBD1; DNA: TGCGCCAGCAGTGGGCACAGGGGGGGAGACACTGAAGCTTTCTTT; CDR3: CASSGHRGGDTEAFF
V: TRBV4-1; size: NA; J: TRBJ1-5; D: TRBD1; DNA: TGCGCCAGCAGCCAGAGACAGGGTGGCCAGCCCCAGCATTTT; CDR3: CASSQRQGGQPQHF
V: TRBV6-1; size: NA; J: TRBJ1-5; D: NA; DNA: TGTGCCAGCAGTGAGTCAGGGGGCAATCAGCCCCAGCATTTT; CDR3: CASSESGGNQPQHF
V: TRBV5-1; size: NA; J: TRBJ1-4; D: NA; DNA: TGCGCCAGCAGCTTGGGCTGGGGCTCAACTAATGAAAAACTGTTTTTT; CDR3: CASSLGWGSTNEKLFF
V: TRBV7-9; size: NA; J: TRBJ1-1; D: NA; DNA: TGTGCCAGCAGCACACAGGGTGAAGCTTTCTTT; CDR3: CASSTQGEAFF
V: TRBV5-6; size: NA; J: TRBJ1-1; D: NA; DNA: TGTGCCAGCAGCTTGGGGCATACTGAAGCTTTCTTT; CDR3: CASSLGHTEAFF
V: TRBV5-5; size: NA; J: TRBJ2-7; D: NA; DNA: TGTGCCAGCAGCTTGGGGAGTAGGTTCGAGCAGTACTTC; CDR3: CASSLGSRFEQYF
V: TRBV5-4; size: NA; J: TRBJ2-7; D: TRBD1; DNA: TGTGCCAGCAGCAGGGGACAGGGGCGTCTCTACGAGCAGTACTTC; CDR3: CASSRGQGRLYEQYF
V: TRBV27; size: NA; J: TRBJ2-5; D: NA; DNA: TGTGCCAGCAGCCTCGGACAAACCCAGTACTTC; CDR3: CASSLGQTQYF
V: TRBV6-1; size: NA; J: TRBJ2-4; D: TRBD2; DNA: TGTGCCAGCAGTGAATTAGCGGGAGGGAAGGCCAAAAACATTCAGTACTTC; CDR3: CASSELAGGKAKNIQYF
V: TRBV27; size: NA; J: TRBJ1-2; D: NA; DNA: TGTGCCACCCCCGGCGGGGCACGGGACGAAAGGAACTATGGCTACACCTTC; CDR3: CATPGGARDERNYGYTF
V: TRBV9; size: NA; J: TRBJ2-1; D: NA; DNA: TGTGCCAGCAGCGTAGGTGGACAGTACAATGAGCAGTTCTTC; CDR3: CASSVGGQYNEQFF
V: TRBV29-1; size: NA; J: TRBJ2-1; D: TRBD2; DNA: TGCAGCGTTGATGGATGGTCGGCTAAGGGACTAGACTGGCTCTTC; CDR3: CSVDGWSAKGLDWLF
V: TRBV5-5; size: NA; J: TRBJ2-5; D: NA; DNA: TGTGCCAGCAAGGCGGGCCAAAAAGAGACCCAGTACTTC; CDR3: CASKAGQKETQYF
V: TRBV6-5; size: NA; J: TRBJ2-7; D: NA; DNA: TGTGCCAGCAGTCGGGGGGCGGGAGTTCCCCACGAGCAGTACTTC; CDR3: CASSRGAGVPHEQYF
V: TRBV5-1; size: NA; J: TRBJ2-5; D: NA; DNA: TGCGCCAGTAACACAGGGCACGGGGAGACCCAGTACTTC; CDR3: CASNTGHGETQYF
V: TRBV11-1; size: NA; J: TRBJ2-7; D: TRBD2; DNA: TGTGCCAGCAGATCAGCGGGAGGGTACGAGCAGTACTTC; CDR3: CASRSAGGYEQYF
V: TRBV15; size: once; J: TRBJ2-7; D: NA; DNA: TGTGCCACCAGCAAGCGCCGGGTTTCTAGGCAGTACTTC; CDR3: CATSKRRVSRQYF
V: TRBV5-1; size: NA; J: TRBJ2-2; D: NA; DNA: TGCGCCAGCAGCTTGGCTGTGCAGGGCATCACCGGGGAGCTGTTTTTT; CDR3: CASSLAVQGITGELFF
V: TRBV7-2; size: NA; J: TRBJ2-5; D: NA; DNA: TGTGCCAGCACCTTGGTGTCGGGTCCCACGGGGGCCCAGTACTTC; CDR3: CASTLVSGPTGAQYF
V: TRBV10-1; size: NA; J: TRBJ2-5; D: TRBD1; DNA: TGCGCCAGCAGCGAACAGGGGGCCGGGCAAGAGACCCAGTACTTC; CDR3: CASSEQGAGQETQYF
V: TRBV5-1; size: NA; J: TRBJ2-7; D: NA; DNA: TGCGCCAGCAGCTTTGGCGCCCAGGGTGAGCAGTACTTC; CDR3: CASSFGAQGEQYF
V: TRBV21-1; size: NA; J: TRBJ2-7; D: NA; DNA: TGTGCCAGCAGCAAAGACCCGGGGACAGGGGTCGAGCAGTACTTC; CDR3: CASSKDPGTGVEQYF
V: TRBV28; size: NA; J: TRBJ1-5; D: NA; DNA: TGTGCCAGCAGTTTAATTACCCGAGATCAGCCCCAGCATTTT; CDR3: CASSLITRDQPQHF
V: TRBV28; size: once; J: TRBJ2-3; D: TRBD2; DNA: TGTGCCAGCAGGAGCGGGGGGGCCGCAGATACGCAGTATTTT; CDR3: CASRSGGAADTQYF
V: TRBV13; size: once; J: TRBJ2-4; D: TRBD1; DNA: TGTGCCAGCAGCTCGGGGACAGGCTTAGCCAAAAACATTCAGTACTTC; CDR3: CASSSGTGLAKNIQYF
V: TRBV15; size: NA; J: TRBJ1-4; D: NA; DNA: TGTGCCACCAGCAGAGTTAGGGGGGAGGGTAATGAAAAACTGTTTTTT; CDR3: CATSRVRGEGNEKLFF
V: TRBV7-6; size: NA; J: TRBJ2-1; D: NA; DNA: TGTGCCAGCAGCTTAGGTGGGGGGACTGGAGGGTTCTTC; CDR3: CASSLGGGTGGFF
V: TRBV6-6; size: NA; J: TRBJ2-2; D: TRBD2; DNA: TGTGCCAGCAGTGACACTAGCGGGAACACCGGGGAGCTGTTTTTT; CDR3: CASSDTSGNTGELFF
V: TRBV11-2; size: many; J: TRBJ1-6; D: TRBD1; DNA: TGTGCCAGCAGCTCCGGACAGGGTAGCTCACCCCTCCACTTT; CDR3: CASSSGQGSSPLHF
V: TRBV19; size: NA; J: TRBJ2-7; D: TRBD1; DNA: TGTGCCAGTAGTTCCGGGACAGGGGACTACGAGCAGTACTTC; CDR3: CASSSGTGDYEQYF
V: TRBV6-6; size: NA; J: TRBJ1-1; D: NA; DNA: TGTGCCAGCAGTTACGGTGCTTCGAGCACTGAAGCTTTCTTT; CDR3: CASSYGASSTEAFF
V: TRBV28; size: NA; J: TRBJ1-2; D: NA; DNA: TGTGCCAGCAGCCCGGCAGGGTCCGACTTAGGCTACACCTTC; CDR3: CASSPAGSDLGYTF
V: TRBV27; size: NA; J: TRBJ2-1; D: TRBD2; DNA: TGTGCCAGCAGCCGGACTAGCGGGATCGTCTACAATGAGCAGTTCTTC; CDR3: CASSRTSGIVYNEQFF
V: TRBV5-5; size: NA; J: TRBJ2-1; D: TRBD2; DNA: TGTGCCAGCAGCATGCCGGGACTAGCGGGAGGTGTTGGGAATGAGCAGTTCTTC; CDR3: CASSMPGLAGGVGNEQFF
V: TRBV11-3; size: NA; J: TRBJ2-1; D: NA; DNA: TGTGCCAGCAGCTTAGGCCCTCCGGGTCTTGCCGAGCAGTTCTTC; CDR3: CASSLGPPGLAEQFF
V: TRBV28; size: NA; J: TRBJ1-2; D: TRBD1; DNA: TGTGCCAGCAGTTCCTCTAACGCGAGGGGGCACACCTTC; CDR3: CASSSSNARGHTF
V: TRBV9; size: NA; J: TRBJ2-1; D: TRBD2; DNA: TGTGCCAGCAGCGCTCCTACGGTAGCGGGAGGAAACTACAATGAGCAGTTCTTC; CDR3: CASSAPTVAGGNYNEQFF
V: TRBV18; size: few; J: TRBJ2-7; D: TRBD1; DNA: TGTGCCAGCTCACCGGGACAGGGCCCGTGGGAGCAGTACTTC; CDR3: CASSPGQGPWEQYF
V: TRBV11-2; size: once; J: TRBJ1-2; D: TRBD1; DNA: TGTGCCAGCAGCCTAGGACAGGGGTATGGCTACACCTTC; CDR3: CASSLGQGYGYTF
V: TRBV5-1; size: NA; J: TRBJ1-4; D: NA; DNA: TGCGCCAGCAGCCGGGGGACGGCAACTAATGAAAAACTGTTTTTT; CDR3: CASSRGTATNEKLFF
V: TRBV4-1; size: NA; J: TRBJ2-7; D: NA; DNA: TGCGCCAGCAGCCAAGACGAAGGGGCCCTCGACGAGCAGTACTTC; CDR3: CASSQDEGALDEQYF
V: TRBV5-1; size: NA; J: TRBJ2-6; D: NA; DNA: TGCGCCAGCAGCTTATACTCTGGGGCCAACGTCCTGACTTTC; CDR3: CASSLYSGANVLTF
V: TRBV9; size: NA; J: TRBJ2-3; D: TRBD2; DNA: TGTGCCAGCAGCCCAACCGAGCGGGAGGGGCCAGATACGCAGTATTTT; CDR3: CASSPTEREGPDTQYF
V: TRBV7-8; size: NA; J: TRBJ2-7; D: TRBD2; DNA: TGTGCCAGCAGCGACAGGAAACTTCTAGCGGGGGGACGATACGAGCAGTACTTC; CDR3: CASSDRKLLAGGRYEQYF
V: TRBV7-3; size: once; J: TRBJ2-2; D: TRBD2; DNA: TGTGCCAGCAGCGGGGTAGCGGGAGGGCGTCACGGGGAGCTGTTTTTT; CDR3: CASSGVAGGRHGELFF
V: TRBV18; size: NA; J: TRBJ2-5; D: TRBD1; DNA: TGTGCCAGCTCACCGACAGGGGAACAAGAGACCCAGTACTTC; CDR3: CASSPTGEQETQYF